This is a list of T cell receptor beta chains from one sample in a study of shared clonotypes between healthy human individuals. Produced via immunoSEQ multiplex PCR; TCRdb's table is partial and in-frame only. This table has some 2,000,000 clones, 90% to 95% appearing once. The sequencing input was naive CD4+ T cells sorted from blood. The receptors originated from a man aged 18 to 29 in good health. Each CDR3 is given with its conserved first and last residue. The D gene is left open where the match is weak. Rows may omit the clone size; those that give it use once, few, many or a size class.

>-|TRBJ1-2|-|TRBV21-1
TGTGCCAGCAGCAAAGGCCCAGACAAGCTCAACTATGGCTACACCTTC
CASSKGPDKLNYGYTF
>TRBD2|TRBJ2-3|-|TRBV11-2
TGTGCCAGCAGCGCACTAGCGGGGGGAGATACGCAGTATTTT
CASSALAGGDTQYF
>TRBD1|TRBJ2-6|-|TRBV5-6
TGTGCCAGCAGCTTGGAGGACAGGGCGGGGGCCAACGTCCTGACTTTC
CASSLEDRAGANVLTF
>-|TRBJ2-3|-|TRBV5-1
TGCGCCAGCAGCTTGGGCAACACAGATACGCAGTATTTT
CASSLGNTDTQYF
>-|TRBJ1-2|-|TRBV6-5
TGTGCCAGCAGTACCCGGGGACCTTTGGATGGCTACACCTTC
CASSTRGPLDGYTF
>TRBD2|TRBJ2-5|-|TRBV4-2
TGTGCCAGCAGCCAAGGTGTCACTAGCGGCCAAGAGACCCAGTACTTC
CASSQGVTSGQETQYF
>-|TRBJ2-2|-|TRBV11-2
TGTGCCAGCAGCTTAGTCGGGGGGGAGCTGTTTTTT
CASSLVGGELFF
>-|TRBJ2-7|-|TRBV11-3
TGTGCCAGCAGCTTAGATGGCGGGACAACTTCAGAGCAGTACTTC
CASSLDGGTTSEQYF
>TRBD2|TRBJ2-1|-|TRBV4-3
TGCGCCAGCAGCCCGGGAGGGGATGGCTCCTACAATGAGCAGTTCTTC
CASSPGGDGSYNEQFF
>-|TRBJ1-1|-|TRBV18
TGTGCCAGCTCACAACAACAGGGCGTGAACACTGAAGCTTTCTTT
CASSQQQGVNTEAFF
>-|TRBJ1-4|-|TRBV9
TGTGCCAGCAGCCCCAACCCAAGAGCAACTAATGAAAAACTGTTTTTT
CASSPNPRATNEKLFF
>-|TRBJ2-7|-|TRBV5-4
TGTGCCAGCGGCTCCAGGGTTAACGAGCAGTACTTC
CASGSRVNEQYF
>TRBD2|TRBJ2-1|-|TRBV11-3
TGTGCCAGCAGCTTAGCTGGACTAGCGGGGGGCCCCTACAATGAGCAGTTCTTC
CASSLAGLAGGPYNEQFF
>-|TRBJ2-3|-|TRBV4-2
TGTGCCAGCAGCCAAGATTTTGGGTTAGATACGCAGTATTTT
CASSQDFGLDTQYF
>TRBD2|TRBJ2-5|-|TRBV18
TGTGCCAGCTCACCGCTTCACTCTAGCGGAGGCCAAGAGACCCAGTACTTC
CASSPLHSSGGQETQYF
>-|TRBJ2-2|-|TRBV5-1
TGCGCCAGCAGACTTGATGGGGGGACCACCGGGGAGCTGTTTTTT
CASRLDGGTTGELFF
>-|TRBJ1-6|few|TRBV19
TGTGCCAGTAGTAAAAGGACGGACTCGTATAATTCACCCCTCCACTTT
CASSKRTDSYNSPLHF
>-|TRBJ2-7|-|TRBV28
TGTGCCAGCAGTTCCCCAGGGTTCTACGAGCAGTACTTC
CASSSPGFYEQYF
>-|TRBJ1-6|-|TRBV5-1
TGCGCCAGCAGCTTGGCCGGAGGTAATTCACCCCTCCACTTT
CASSLAGGNSPLHF
>-|TRBJ2-7|-|TRBV6-5
TGTGCCAGCAGCCAGGTGGGGGCCATCTACGAGCAGTACTTC
CASSQVGAIYEQYF
>-|TRBJ2-7|-|TRBV5-6
TGTGCCAGCAGCTTTGGGAGTTCGTACGAGCAGTACTTC
CASSFGSSYEQYF
>-|TRBJ1-1|-|TRBV4-1
TGCGCCAGCAGCCTCAGTAGTACAGGTAACACTGAAGCTTTCTTT
CASSLSSTGNTEAFF
>TRBD2|TRBJ2-5|-|TRBV10-3
TGTGCCATCAGTGAGGGCGGGGGGGCGGAAGAGACCCAGTACTTC
CAISEGGGAEETQYF
>-|TRBJ2-2|few|TRBV30
TGTGCCTGGAGTGTAGGGGCCGGGGAGCTGTTTTTT
CAWSVGAGELFF
>TRBD1|TRBJ1-5|-|TRBV28
TGTGCCAGCAGTGATCAGGGGGCGCTTTCTCAGCCCCAGCATTTT
CASSDQGALSQPQHF
>TRBD2|TRBJ2-7|-|TRBV10-3
TGTGCCACAAGGACTAGCGGGAGGGTCGACGAGCAGTACTTC
CATRTSGRVDEQYF
>TRBD2|TRBJ2-3|once|TRBV4-3
TGCGCCAGCAGCCAAGAACTGGCTAGCGGTTTCCCTAGCACAGATACGCAGTATTTT
CASSQELASGFPSTDTQYF
>-|TRBJ1-2|once|TRBV9
TGTGCCAGCAGCGGCAACCAGGGAATTGGTGGCTACACCTTC
CASSGNQGIGGYTF
>-|TRBJ1-2|-|TRBV7-2
TGTGCCAGCAGCTTAGACCTCGGCAGGGTAGACGGCTACACCTTC
CASSLDLGRVDGYTF
>TRBD1|TRBJ2-1|-|TRBV28
TGTGCCAGCAGTTTCCCGGGACAGCGGAAGAATGAGCAGTTCTTC
CASSFPGQRKNEQFF
>-|TRBJ2-7|-|TRBV27
TGTGCCAGCAGATCACAGGGATCCTACGAGCAGTACTTC
CASRSQGSYEQYF
>TRBD1|TRBJ2-3|-|TRBV5-4
TGTGCCAGCAGCTTGAGGGGGACAGGGGCGGCAGATACGCAGTATTTT
CASSLRGTGAADTQYF
>TRBD1|TRBJ2-7|-|TRBV5-4
TGTGCCAGCAGCTTCCAGGGGGCTAGAGGCGAGCAGTACTTC
CASSFQGARGEQYF
>-|TRBJ1-1|-|TRBV6-6
TGTGCCAGCAGTCTAGGGGGGTTCGAAGCTTTCTTT
CASSLGGFEAFF
>-|TRBJ2-1|-|TRBV2
TGTGCCAGCAGTGGCCTACAGGGATCCCTCTACAATGAGCAGTTCTTC
CASSGLQGSLYNEQFF
>-|TRBJ1-2|once|TRBV18
TGTGCCAGCTCACCACTACAGACGGAGTATGGCTACACCTTC
CASSPLQTEYGYTF
>-|TRBJ2-2|-|TRBV29-1
TGCAGCGTTCAGGGGTACACCGGGGAGCTGTTTTTT
CSVQGYTGELFF
>-|TRBJ2-5|-|TRBV4-1
TGCGCCAGCAGCCAACTCTGGGGGGCGCGGGAGACCCAGTACTTC
CASSQLWGARETQYF
>-|TRBJ2-1|-|TRBV5-6
TGTGCCAGCAGCTTCGACGGATCTGATCGGGGAGAGCAGTTCTTC
CASSFDGSDRGEQFF
>-|TRBJ2-5|-|TRBV4-3
TGCGCCAGCAGCCCGACCGGGGTAGGCTCCCTCCAAGCGGAGACCCAGTACTTC
CASSPTGVGSLQAETQYF
>-|TRBJ1-1|-|TRBV7-9
TGTGCCAGCAGCCCCCAGGGAGGTGGCACTGAAGCTTTCTTT
CASSPQGGGTEAFF
>TRBD1|TRBJ2-5|-|TRBV30
TGTGCCCGAGGACAGGCCCTCCAAGAGACCCAGTACTTC
CARGQALQETQYF
>TRBD1|TRBJ2-7|-|TRBV18
TGTGCCAGCTCACCTACAGGGGACAGCTACTCCTACGAGCAGTACTTC
CASSPTGDSYSYEQYF
>TRBD1|TRBJ2-2|-|TRBV6-6
TGTGCCAGCAGTTACACGGGACAGCACACCGGGGAGCTGTTTTTT
CASSYTGQHTGELFF
>-|TRBJ1-2|-|TRBV11-2
TGTGCCAGCAGCTTATCTGACAGTTTGGGCTACACCTTC
CASSLSDSLGYTF
>TRBD2|TRBJ2-1|-|TRBV4-1
TGCGCCAGCAGCCAAGATAACGGGGGGGCCTTAACCTACAATGAGCAGTTCTTC
CASSQDNGGALTYNEQFF
>-|TRBJ2-4|-|TRBV7-9
TGTGCCAGCAGCTCGCAAATGGGACCCGTGGTACACATTCAGTACTTC
CASSSQMGPVVHIQYF
>-|TRBJ2-7|-|TRBV5-5
TGTGCCAGCAGCTTGGGGACAGACTTCTACGAGCAGTACTTC
CASSLGTDFYEQYF
>-|TRBJ1-6|-|TRBV5-6
TGTGCCAGCAGCTCCCGCGGGAGAAGGAATTCACCCCTCCACTTT
CASSSRGRRNSPLHF
>TRBD2|TRBJ2-1|-|TRBV30
TGTGCCTGGACCGTAGGACTAGCGGGAAACAATGAGCAGTTCTTC
CAWTVGLAGNNEQFF
>-|TRBJ1-4|-|TRBV5-4
TGTGCCAGCAGCTCCGGGGCCAATAATGAAAAACTGTTTTTT
CASSSGANNEKLFF
>-|TRBJ1-3|-|TRBV4-1
TGCGCCAGCAGCCAAGTAGTAACGCCTGGAAACACCATATATTTT
CASSQVVTPGNTIYF
>-|TRBJ1-6|-|TRBV30
TGTGCCTGGAGTCCCGGGACAATAAATTCACCCCTCCACTTT
CAWSPGTINSPLHF